Listed below are T cell receptor beta chains from one sample, sequenced in a study of blood T cell repertoires in COVID-19. The protocol was immunoSEQ multiplex PCR, while the TCRdb copy is restricted to in-frame clones and leaves out a portion. The sample records tens of thousands of clones, around 84% being singletons. What was sequenced was peripheral blood. Source of these receptors: a man older than 75 with acute or convalescent COVID-19. Both conserved end residues are part of each CDR3. Each record gives: clone size, V gene, J gene, CDR3 protein. The size entry is marked missing in some rows and otherwise reads once, few, many or a size class.

abundance: .
v_gene: TRBV5-4
j_gene: TRBJ2-5
CDR3aa: CASSNSGGAATQYF

abundance: .
v_gene: TRBV13
j_gene: TRBJ1-2
CDR3aa: CASSLGPQRGYTF

abundance: few
v_gene: TRBV15
j_gene: TRBJ1-1
CDR3aa: CATNLQGVNTEAFF

abundance: once
v_gene: TRBV7-8
j_gene: TRBJ1-4
CDR3aa: CAAGGEATNEKLFF

abundance: few
v_gene: TRBV2
j_gene: TRBJ2-3
CDR3aa: CASTGRGGTDTQYF

abundance: .
v_gene: TRBV15
j_gene: TRBJ2-1
CDR3aa: CATSRDRAGGGNEQFF

abundance: .
v_gene: TRBV29-1
j_gene: TRBJ2-7
CDR3aa: CSVEGVRGSEQYF

abundance: few
v_gene: TRBV6-6
j_gene: TRBJ1-4
CDR3aa: CASKNLLTGVNEKLFF

abundance: .
v_gene: TRBV7-2
j_gene: TRBJ1-2
CDR3aa: CASSLADTRQNYGYTF

abundance: .
v_gene: TRBV14
j_gene: TRBJ2-5
CDR3aa: CASSQERETQYF

abundance: .
v_gene: TRBV19
j_gene: TRBJ2-7
CDR3aa: CASSITGGSYEQYF

abundance: .
v_gene: TRBV20-1
j_gene: TRBJ2-1
CDR3aa: CSASRFSGYNEQFF

abundance: .
v_gene: TRBV2
j_gene: TRBJ1-1
CDR3aa: CASREEMNTEAFF

abundance: .
v_gene: TRBV19
j_gene: TRBJ2-7
CDR3aa: CASSRELAWGSSYEQYF

abundance: .
v_gene: TRBV11-3
j_gene: TRBJ2-3
CDR3aa: CASSKRSGYSTDTQYF

abundance: few
v_gene: TRBV6-5
j_gene: TRBJ2-7
CDR3aa: CASSLSGGTYEQYF

abundance: .
v_gene: TRBV5-6
j_gene: TRBJ1-1
CDR3aa: CASSLGVVAITEAFF

abundance: once
v_gene: TRBV7-8
j_gene: TRBJ1-1
CDR3aa: CASSLVREKAFF